Each of the 26 T cell receptor beta chains below was sequenced from the same sample in a study of blood T cell repertoires in COVID-19 (dated by TCRdb to the early 2020s). The library relied on the immunoSEQ multiplex PCR assay. TCRdb mirrors the immuneACCESS table, restricted to in-frame sequences. Some clones are absent from its copies; in checked studies, under half trace to an unresolved V gene, and the reason for the others is unknown. In all, the sample holds about 120,000 clones, and roughly 84% of those were seen once. The ten largest clones add up to over 1.2% of the sample. Sequenced input: peripheral blood. The receptors stem from a man aged 35 to 55 with acute or convalescent COVID-19.

V is TRBV2 and J is TRBJ2-1; 8 bases match TRBD1. This CDR3 spans 16 amino acids. Germline-derived CDR1 and CDR2 are SNHLY and FYNNEI. V shed 6 bases, J shed 1 base, and the junction held 8 bases outside the gene matches. The CDR3 nucleotides read TGTGCCAGCAGAAGAGGACAGGGAAGGTCCTACAATGAGCAGTTCTTC. Its translation: CASRRGQGRSYNEQFF.

The rearrangement links TRBV4-1 to TRBJ2-5, with TRBD1 identical over 9 bases. CDR3 length: 17 amino acids. Germline V gives CDR1 MGHRA, CDR2 YSYEKL. J gave up 7 bases and V 2 bases, and 14 bases lay outside the gene matches. CDR3 bases: TGCGCCAGCAGCCAATCAACAGGGGGCGCGGGGAAGAGGACCCAGTACTTC. Translation: CASSQSTGGAGKRTQYF.

The chain has TRBV18 and TRBJ2-7; possible D gene TRBD2, 6 bases. With 6 bases removed from V and 1 base from J, the gap between germline ends came to 10 bases. Germline assignment: CDR1 KGHSH and CDR2 LQKENI. The CDR3 is 13 amino acids. The CDR3 nucleotides are TGTGCCAGCTCCACCGGGGGTTCCTACGAGCAGTACTTC. As protein: CASSTGGSYEQYF.

This clone was detected once. The rearrangement uses TRBV25-1 and TRBJ2-5; tentatively, D is TRBD1 (5 bases). Germline CDR1 MGHDK, CDR2 SYGVNS. The CDR3 loop spans 13 amino acids. V lost 3 bases and J 4 bases, leaving 9 bases between the germline ends. Here the CDR3 reads CASSDRVRETQYF. As DNA, the CDR3 is TGTGCCAGCAGTGACAGGGTTAGAGAGACCCAGTACTTC.

The chain recombines TRBV6-5 with TRBJ1-2; D might be TRBD1 (5 bases). The germline V gene has CDR1 MNHEY and CDR2 SVGAGI. The ends were cut back, 2 bases at V and 6 bases at J, with 13 bases in the middle. The CDR3 sequence is 14 residues long. The CDR3 DNA is TGTGCCAGCAGTTACCTGGGGAGGGGCCATGGCTACACCTTC. Protein sequence: CASSYLGRGHGYTF.

The rearrangement links TRBV19 to TRBJ1-1; 7 bases align to TRBD1. The germline gives CDR1 LNHDA, CDR2 SQIVND (reference sequence). V was clipped by 3 bases and J by 6 bases; unmatched bases: 10. The CDR3 loop spans 15 amino acids. The CDR3 loop reads CASSISETGRSEAFF. Here the CDR3 DNA reads TGTGCCAGTAGTATCTCGGAGACAGGGAGATCTGAAGCTTTCTTT.

V gene TRBV29-1 combines with J gene TRBJ1-2; the D is unclear. The CDR3 is 16 residues long. The germline CDR1 and CDR2 sequences are SQVTM and ANQGSEA. Trimming shortened V by 5 bases and J by 0 bases, and 19 bases separated the two germline ends. The CDR3 DNA reads as TGCAGCGTTATTTCCCCCACTTCTAGCACTAACTATGGCTACACCTTC. Translated, it gives CSVISPTSSTNYGYTF. The whole variable domain, filled in from reference TRBV29-1 and TRBJ1-2, reads SAVISQKPSRDICQRGTSLTIQCQVDSQVTMMFWYRQQPGQSLTLIATANQGSEATYESGFVIDKFPISRPNLTFSTLTVSNMSPEDSSIYLCSVISPTSSTNYGYTFGSGTRLTVV.

The gene calls are TRBV4-2 and TRBJ2-2; maybe TRBD2 (6 bases). V lost 1 base and J 2 bases, leaving 8 bases between the germline ends. The CDR3 runs to 15 residues. CDR1 and CDR2 from the germline V gene are LGHNA and YNFKEQ. CDR3 sequence: CASSQAGENTGELFF. CDR3 sequence (DNA): TGTGCCAGCAGCCAAGCGGGGGAAAACACCGGGGAGCTGTTTTTT.

The chain employs TRBV5-8 and TRBJ2-5, with D perhaps matching TRBD2 (6 bases). V was clipped by 4 bases and J by 5 bases, with 21 bases between them. Germline loops: CDR1 SGHTS, CDR2 YDEGEE. CDR3 length equals 16 residues. DNA of the CDR3: TGTGCCAGCAGCCGGGGCCGGGGGTTTCTCGGTGAGACCCAGTACTTC. It codes for CASSRGRGFLGETQYF.

V usage is TRBV6-4 and J usage is TRBJ2-3; TRBD2 matches at 8 bases. CDR3 length equals 14 residues. V lost 3 bases, J lost 1 base, and 0 bases stayed unmatched. In germline, CDR1 is MRHNA, CDR2 SNTAGT. The CDR3 protein is CASSEAGGTDTQYF. DNA for the CDR3: TGTGCCAGCAGTGAAGCGGGGGGCACAGATACGCAGTATTTT.

The chain couples TRBV18 to TRBJ1-5; no clear D. The CDR3 extends over 13 amino acids. The V end was cut by 3 bases, the J end by 6 bases, with 9 bases between. Germline assignment: CDR1 KGHSH and CDR2 LQKENI. The CDR3 protein is CASSPMEGQPQHF. As DNA, the CDR3 is TGTGCCAGCTCACCTATGGAGGGTCAGCCCCAGCATTTT.

J is TRBJ1-4 and V is TRBV29-1; no firm D call. V lost 6 bases and J 0 bases, leaving 8 bases between the germline ends. The germline V gene has CDR1 SQVTM and CDR2 ANQGSEA. This CDR3 contains 13 residues. The CDR3 sequence: CSVRVATNEKLFF. CDR3 sequence (DNA): TGCAGCGTGAGGGTTGCAACTAATGAAAAACTGTTTTTT. The complete variable domain, with remaining parts taken from reference TRBV29-1 and TRBJ1-4, reads SAVISQKPSRDICQRGTSLTIQCQVDSQVTMMFWYRQQPGQSLTLIATANQGSEATYESGFVIDKFPISRPNLTFSTLTVSNMSPEDSSIYLCSVRVATNEKLFFGSGTQLSVL.

In DNA form, the CDR3 reads TGCGCCAGCAGCTTGGAAACAGGGGGCGGCACTGAAGCTTTCTTT. As protein: CASSLETGGGTEAFF. The chain carries TRBV5-1 and TRBJ1-1; TRBD1 matches at 9 bases. The germline CDR1 and CDR2 sequences are SGHRS and YFSETQ. The trim removed 0 bases at V and 4 bases at J, leaving 4 bases unmatched. The CDR3 extends over 15 amino acids.

This sequence joins TRBV7-9 and TRBJ2-1, with TRBD2 matching over 7 bases. The junction had 18 bases not matched to a gene; V was cut back by 5 bases and J by 8 bases. There are 17 residues in the CDR3. Germline CDR1 SEHNR, CDR2 FQNEAQ (reference sequence). The CDR3 sequence: CASSPPGMGRGGDEQFF. The CDR3 DNA follows: TGTGCCAGCAGCCCCCCCGGCATGGGACGGGGAGGGGATGAGCAGTTCTTC. Full variable domain (missing parts from reference TRBV7-9 and TRBJ2-1): DTGVSQNPRHKITKRGQNVTFRCDPISEHNRLYWYRQTLGQGPEFLTYFQNEAQLEKSRLLSDRFSAERPKGSFSTLEIQRTEQGDSAMYLCASSPPGMGRGGDEQFFGPGTRLTVL.

The chain joins TRBV5-6 to TRBJ1-6, with 7 bases lining up with TRBD1. The V segment lost 0 bases and the J segment 10 bases; nucleotides outside the gene matches: 7. This CDR3 is built from 15 residues. CDR1 is SGHDT and CDR2 is YYEEEE in the germline V gene. The CDR3 sequence: CASSLVGQRGSPLHF. DNA of the CDR3: TGTGCCAGCAGCTTGGTGGGACAGCGAGGCTCACCCCTCCACTTT.

The genes are TRBV7-6 and TRBJ1-1; the match to TRBD1 covers 10 bases. V lost 2 bases and J lost 4; bases outside the gene matches: 4. The CDR3 loop spans 15 amino acids. CDR1 SGHVS and CDR2 FNYEAQ come from the germline V gene. CDR3 sequence reads: CASSLTGQGTTEAFF. CDR3 DNA sequence: TGTGCCAGCAGCTTAACGGGACAGGGGACCACTGAAGCTTTCTTT.

The gene calls are TRBV18 and TRBJ1-4, with TRBD1 matching 8 bases. V lost 4 bases to trimming and J lost 8 bases; unmatched junction nucleotides: 6. Looked up from germline, CDR1 is KGHSH and CDR2 is LQKENI. This CDR3 has 14 amino acids. The CDR3 DNA sequence: TGTGCCAGCTCACGGGACAGGCAAGGAGAAAAACTGTTTTTT. This gives the protein CASSRDRQGEKLFF.

The chain recombines TRBV5-1 with TRBJ2-5; maybe TRBD1 (6 bases). Trimming cost V 0 bases and J 2 bases, with 14 bases left between them. Per germline, CDR1 SGHRS and CDR2 YFSETQ. CDR3 length: 16 residues. The CDR3 DNA follows: TGCGCCAGCAGCTTGGCCGAGGGGACACCTCAAGAGACCCAGTACTTC. The encoded protein is CASSLAEGTPQETQYF.

V gene TRBV5-1 combines with J gene TRBJ2-7; 13 bases match TRBD2. The CDR3 is 15 residues long. Germline CDR1 SGHRS, CDR2 YFSETQ. J lost 5 bases, V lost 4 bases, and 6 bases had no gene match. The CDR3 spells CASSLGTSGIDEQYF. The CDR3 DNA follows: TGCGCCAGCAGCCTCGGGACTAGCGGGATTGACGAGCAGTACTTC.

This chain joins TRBV5-8 and TRBJ1-4, with TRBD1 matching 11 bases. The CDR3 length is 16 residues. CDR1 is SGHTS and CDR2 is YDEGEE in the germline V gene. Germline trimming cut 2 bases from V and 7 bases from J; bases unmatched to any gene: 7. The chain's CDR3 is CASSLGRTGGGEKLFF. The DNA of the CDR3 is TGTGCCAGCAGCTTAGGTCGGACAGGGGGCGGTGAAAAACTGTTTTTT.

V usage is TRBV6-5 and J usage is TRBJ2-6, with a weak D call TRBD1 (6 bases). Germline CDR1 reads MNHEY; CDR2 reads SVGAGI. The CDR3 loop spans 11 amino acids. Trimming removed 6 bases at V and 13 bases at J, with 10 bases between. CDR3 region: CASSLTGVLTF. The CDR3 region has the DNA TGTGCCAGCAGCCTTACAGGGGTCCTGACTTTC.

The CDR3 region is CASSPAGKGSPLHF. CDR3 DNA: TGTGCCAGCTCACCTGCGGGGAAGGGGTCACCCCTCCACTTT. The chain links TRBV18 to TRBJ1-6; TRBD1 might be the D (5 bases). The CDR3 loop spans 14 amino acids. Germline CDR1 KGHSH, CDR2 LQKENI. Trimming pared 3 bases from V and 10 bases from J, leaving 13 bases between.

The J gene is TRBJ2-1, the V gene TRBV11-2; the match to TRBD1 covers 10 bases. The CDR3 totals 13 residues. The germline V gene has CDR1 SGHAT and CDR2 FQNNGV. The junction had 8 bases not matched to a gene; V was cut back by 5 bases and J by 13 bases. The CDR3 coding sequence is TGTGCCAGCAGCCCGGGACAGGGGAGGCTACAGTTCTTC. It translates to CASSPGQGRLQFF. The whole variable domain, filled in from reference TRBV11-2 and TRBJ2-1, reads EAGVAQSPRYKIIEKRQSVAFWCNPISGHATLYWYQQILGQGPKLLIQFQNNGVVDDSQLPKDRFSAERLKGVDSTLKIQPAKLEDSAVYLCASSPGQGRLQFFGPGTRLTVL.

The chain carries TRBV6-5 and TRBJ2-2; TRBD2 matches 7 bases. The CDR3 is 15 amino acids. V dropped 4 bases and J dropped 9; count of bases not matched to a gene: 11. CDR1 and CDR2 from the germline V gene are MNHEY and SVGAGI. This CDR3 is CASSSGGAKTRELFF. For the CDR3, the DNA is TGTGCCAGCAGTTCGGGGGGAGCGAAAACCCGGGAGCTGTTTTTT.

This chain connects TRBV10-3 to TRBJ1-4; D remains ambiguous. Germline CDR1 reads ENHRY; CDR2 reads SYGVKD. The CDR3 is made up of 13 amino acids. The germline V and J ends were trimmed by 2 bases and 8 bases, with 9 bases remaining between them. The CDR3 coding sequence is TGTGCCATCAGTGAGGGCAGAGGAGAAAAACTGTTTTTT. As protein: CAISEGRGEKLFF.

This clone was seen a handful of times. Within the sample, other DNA sequences also encode this same CDR3. The V call is TRBV6-6, the J call TRBJ1-5, with 7 bases aligning to TRBD1. Germline loops: CDR1 MNHNY, CDR2 SVGAGI (reference sequence). The CDR3 length is 15 residues. V gave up 0 bases and J gave up 5 bases; unmatched junction bases: 4. In nucleotides, the CDR3 is TGTGCCAGCAGTTACTCGAGACAGGGCGATCAGCCCCAGCATTTT. It codes for CASSYSRQGDQPQHF.